The entry below gives a single T cell receptor beta chain sequence along with its context. Per the authors' pipeline: Junction-only sequences without quality scores were provided by ImmunoSEQ, so filtering was different. The protocol was immunoSEQ multiplex PCR, while the TCRdb copy is restricted to in-frame clones and leaves out a portion. The D gene and trimming were derived from the DNA, and the V and J assignments and clone size from that table. The sample lists over 850,000 clones, 78% occurring once. The entry originates in a study of shared clonotypes between healthy human individuals. The length of the CDR3 is 15 residues. The V end lost 2 bases, the J end lost 3 bases, and 13 bases lay between the germline ends. CDR1 is SNHLY, CDR2 FYNNEI, per germline.

Sequencing was performed on memory CD4+ T cells from PBMCs. As to subset: CD45RA-negative fraction. J is TRBJ1-2 and V is TRBV2; a possible D gene is TRBD1 (6 bases). This TCR was sampled from a man between 18 and 29 years old in good health. Some clones in this sample may be carry-over from other donors' samples. CDR3 in DNA: TGTGCCAGCAGTGAACGGGACGAGGGGGACTATGGCTACACCTTC. This encodes CASSERDEGDYGYTF.